One sample yielded the 9 T cell receptor beta chains listed below, sequenced in a study of T cells in women clearing cervical HPV infection (dated by TCRdb to the late 2010s). Library preparation employed the immunoSEQ multiplex PCR assay. TCRdb stores this immuneACCESS table with in-frame sequences only. Part of the clones is absent; in the studies checked, under half of the shortfall reflects unresolved V genes, and no reason is known for the rest. The sample table holds around 23,000 clones. The top ten clonotypes cover around a tenth of the sample. The sequenced sample consisted of blood buffy coat. The receptor set was obtained from a woman aged 18 to 75 with a cervical HPV16 infection that either progressed to CIN3+ or cleared (not recorded which).

Details on this clone: The CDR3 extends 3 residues past the end of the read, so its final part is completed from the germline J gene. The genes are TRBV7-6 and TRBJ2-7, with TRBD1 identical over 8 bases. The germline gives CDR1 SGHVS, CDR2 FNYEAQ. The CDR3 is made up of 15 amino acids. Losses at the gene ends were 5 bases for V and 0 bases for J; bases not matched to a gene: 6. CDR3 sequence: CASSPWDRSSYEQYF. The CDR3 bases that were read are TGTGCCAGCAGCCCGTGGGACAGGAGCTCCTACGAG.

On this clone: The read stops 3 residues short of the end of the CDR3; the missing end is completed from the germline J gene. This chain uses TRBV5-5 with TRBJ1-1, with 7 bases lining up with TRBD1. CDR1 and CDR2 (germline): SGHKS, YYEKEE (reference sequence). V gave up 1 base and J gave up 4 bases; unmatched junction bases: 4. The CDR3 is 14 residues long. The CDR3 reads CASSLRQGGTEAFF. The sequenced CDR3 bases are TGTGCCAGCAGCTTGCGACAGGGTGGCACTGAA.

On this clone: The DNA ends 3 residues before the CDR3 does, and the rest of the CDR3 is filled in from the germline J gene. V gene TRBV20-1 combines with J gene TRBJ2-3; the D gene is possibly TRBD2 (5 bases). Trimming removed 2 bases from V and 1 base from J, with 10 bases in between. Germline CDR1 DFQATT, CDR2 SNEGSKA (reference sequence). This CDR3 has 14 amino acids. The CDR3 here is CSARLMRGTDTQYF. The DNA read from the CDR3 is TGCAGTGCTAGATTAATGAGGGGCACAGATACG.

Notes on this clone: The read terminates 3 residues before the CDR3 end, so the remaining end is supplied by the germline J gene. The chain couples TRBV5-1 to TRBJ1-2, with a weak D call TRBD1 (6 bases). V lost 4 bases and J 0 bases, leaving 16 bases between the germline ends. Germline CDR1 SGHRS, CDR2 YFSETQ. CDR3 length equals 16 residues. CDR3 sequence reads: CASSSDNRVANYGYTF. The DNA read from the CDR3 is TGCGCCAGCAGCAGCGATAACAGGGTGGCTAACTATGGC.

A remark on this clone: Sequencing ends 3 residues short of the CDR3 end; the germline J gene provides the rest. The chain employs TRBV30 and TRBJ2-7; D is unresolved. From germline, CDR1 is GTSNPN and CDR2 SVGIG (reference sequence). The V end lost 2 bases, the J end lost 0 bases, and 20 bases lay between the germline ends. The CDR3 has 17 amino acids. CDR3 bases read: TGTGCCTGGAGTCACGCGCGTAACAGTAAATCCTCCTACGAG. This codes for CAWSHARNSKSSYE. The CDR3 as a whole reads CAWSHARNSKSSYEQYF.

Regarding this clone: The read ends 3 residues before the CDR3 terminus; that terminus is restored from the germline J gene. V gene TRBV24-1 combines with J gene TRBJ2-2, with TRBD1 as a possible D gene (6 bases). The germline CDR1 and CDR2 sequences are KGHDR and SFDVKD. The CDR3 spans 14 residues. V lost 9 bases to trimming and J lost 1 base, with 11 bases between them. The CDR3: CATSSQGNTGELFF. The covered CDR3 bases are TGTGCCACCTCATCACAGGGGAACACCGGGGAG.

Note on this clone: Read coverage stops 3 residues before the CDR3 terminus; the germline J gene supplies the remainder. The genes are TRBV30 and TRBJ2-5, with TRBD2 matching 11 bases. V was pared by 2 bases and J by 3 bases, with 8 bases of the junction left unmatched. Germline-derived CDR1 and CDR2 are GTSNPN and SVGIG (reference sequence). This CDR3 is 16 amino acids long. The part of the CDR3 DNA that was read is TGTGCCTGGAGTCGTGGTAGCGGGGGGGACAAAGAGACC. Amino acids: CAWSRGSGGDKET. The CDR3 in its entirety is CAWSRGSGGDKETQYF.

Points on this clone: The read stops 3 residues short of the end of the CDR3; the missing end is completed from the germline J gene. J is TRBJ1-1 and V is TRBV2, with TRBD1 as a possible D gene (6 bases). The CDR3 runs to 13 residues. Germline CDR1 is SNHLY and CDR2 is FYNNEI. Trimming removed 6 bases at V and 0 bases at J, with 8 bases between. Here the CDR3 reads CASRGDMNTEAFF. CDR3 DNA (partial): TGTGCCAGCAGAGGGGACATGAACACTGAA.

CDR3 protein: CASSQWGGQETQYF. The covered CDR3 bases are TGTGCCAGCAGCCAATGGGGCGGCCAAGAGACC. V and J are TRBV16 and TRBJ2-5, with D perhaps TRBD1 (5 bases). Read sequence stops 3 residues before the CDR3 end, and the germline J gene provides the missing end. This CDR3 spans 14 amino acids. The germline V gene encodes CDR1 KGHSY and CDR2 FQNENV. Trimming removed 1 base at V and 1 base at J, with 7 bases between. Complete variable domain (other parts from reference TRBV16 and TRBJ2-5): GEEVAQTPKHLVRGEGQKAKLYCAPIKGHSYVFWYQQVLKNEFKFLISFQNENVFDETGMPKERFSAKCLPNSPCSLEIQATKLEDSAVYFCASSQWGGQETQYFGPGTRLLVL.